This paragraph reports one TCR beta chain. The antigen is unknown. The data were obtained in a study of CD8+CD57+ T cells in acquired aplastic anemia. Trimming cost V 6 bases and J 0 bases; bases outside gene matches: 19. CDR3 length: 19 amino acids. CDR1 is MNHNS and CDR2 is SASEGT in the germline V gene. Points from the study as a whole: About 28 sequences, all CD8+ CDR3, were shared between patients and controls.

Both TCR beta VDJ combination and CDR3 sequence profiling were carried out. Genomic DNA was the template for this profiling. Each CDR3 protein gets one entry after TCRdb re-called the reads with MiXCR. Altogether 150,000 to 200,000 distinct CDR3 sequences are present, roughly half being singletons, with the ten largest covering approximately 2.9%. The chain joins TRBV6-1 to TRBJ2-5; TRBD2 aligns across 7 bases. The receptor comes from a human donor in good health. Sequencing was performed on sorted CD4+, CD8+, or CD8+CD57+ T cells (not recorded which) from PBMCs. The CDR3 sequence: CASRTETAGRDPYQETQYF. For the CDR3, the DNA is TGTGCCAGCAGGACGGAAACAGCGGGGAGGGATCCGTACCAAGAGACCCAGTACTTC.